This record looks at one T cell receptor (beta chain) sequence and its context. The antigen it binds to is not known. One base away there is no much larger clone; base qualities are not given. From the cysteine through the phenylalanine, the CDR3 covers 13 amino acids. The read is trimmed to its CDR3 DNA, 39 bases read in frame from base 1. Reading the germline V gene gives CDR1 SQVTM and CDR2 ANQGSEA. Here V drops 0 bases and J drops 8 bases, and the junction holds 6 bases not matched to any gene. TCRbeta CDR3 regions were amplified from genomic DNA by means of the immunoSEQ Assay, a bias-controlled multiplex PCR. In the paper's pipeline: Within the assay, amplification of reference gene primers was used to estimate how many nucleated cells each sample contained. To quantify the absolute abundance of each unique TCRbeta CDR3 rearrangement, sequence reads were collapsed and filtered. For each sample, productive Simpson clonality was calculated as the square root of Simpson's diversity index over productive rearrangements. TCRdb stores this immuneACCESS table with in-frame sequences only. Part of the clones is absent; in the studies checked, under half of the shortfall reflects unresolved V genes, and no reason is known for the rest. V and J calls and clone size are those listed in that table; D and trimming were worked out from the DNA. This sample comprises roughly 150,000 clones, about four fifths of them detected only once. The ten largest clones add up to roughly 2% of the sample.

The collaborating institutions used their own protocols to collect whole blood in K2EDTA tubes. For TCRbeta analysis, collaborators shipped samples in one of three forms: frozen whole blood, isolated PBMCs, or DNA extracted from either of those sample types. This sample stems from a study of blood T cell repertoires in COVID-19 (TCRdb year 2020). About the study as a whole: Collaborator samples came from the United States, Italy and Spain and covered acute and convalescent phases of COVID-19. The material from the prospective study consisted of cDNA or gDNA derived from T cells, B-cell-depleted T cells, or PBMCs. Subjects who had been exposed to COVID-19, were actively infected with it, or had recovered from it provided the deeply sampled blood TCRbeta repertoires that made up the dataset. The repertoires were released in a freely available public database meant as a resource for research on the immune response to SARS-CoV-2. Samples were obtained from the ongoing ImmuneRACE study (first 160 participants) and from about 1,300 subjects provided by 6 global collaborators. Sample metadata almost always included a de-identified subject ID, COVID-19 status, age in years and sex. Where available, HLA class I and class II types were taken from metadata supplied by the sample provider and were not determined by assay-based typing.

Overall study outcomes, separate from this receptor: Clinical and demographic metadata were provided uncurated, with the amount varying by source and participant.

This receptor was obtained from a woman older than 75 with acute or convalescent COVID-19. Here the chain combines TRBV29-1 and TRBJ1-1; the junction holds 7 bases that match TRBD1. Specimen: peripheral blood. The nucleotide sequence is TGCAGCGTTGAAGATTACGGACAGGCCGAAGCTTTCTTT. It specifies CSVEDYGQAEAFF.